One sample yielded the 24 T cell receptor beta chains listed below, sequenced in a study of blood T cell repertoires in COVID-19. Repertoires were generated with immunoSEQ multiplex PCR, while TCRdb's copy carries only in-frame clones and drops some. The sample lists 250,000 to 350,000 clones, 87% occurring once. Input material: peripheral blood. These receptors were collected from a woman between 45 and 60 years old who had recovered from COVID-19.

The chain couples TRBV3-1 (or the pseudogene TRBV3-2) to TRBJ2-6; TRBD1 matches at 7 bases. The germline V gene encodes CDR1 LGHDT and CDR2 YNNKEL (reference sequence). V lost 3 bases to trimming and J lost 0 bases; unmatched junction nucleotides: 8. The CDR3 loop spans 18 amino acids. The chain's CDR3 is CASSQRTGGNSGANVLTF. The CDR3 coding sequence is TGTGCCAGCAGCCAGCGGACAGGTGGGAACTCTGGGGCCAACGTCCTGACTTTC.

A single count supports this clone. The CDR3 reads CASSLGRLADTQYF. The CDR3 DNA is TGCGCCAGCAGCTTGGGCAGGTTAGCAGATACGCAGTATTTT. The chain has TRBV5-1 and TRBJ2-3; D gene unclear. CDR3 length: 14 amino acids. The germline CDR1 and CDR2 sequences are SGHRS and YFSETQ. Trimming pared 0 bases from V and 4 bases from J, leaving 9 bases between.

J is TRBJ1-1 and V is TRBV19; perhaps TRBD1 as D (6 bases). In germline, CDR1 is LNHDA, CDR2 SQIVND (reference sequence). This CDR3 is 14 amino acids long. V lost 6 bases and J 2 bases, leaving 13 bases between the germline ends. Here the CDR3 DNA reads TGTGCCAGTAGCGCACAGGGCATAAACACTGAAGCTTTCTTT. This translates into CASSAQGINTEAFF. The full variable domain, in which reference TRBV19 and TRBJ1-1 provide the parts outside the CDR3, is DGGITQSPKYLFRKEGQNVTLSCEQNLNHDAMYWYRQDPGQGLRLIYYSQIVNDFQKGDIAEGYSVSREKKESFPLTVTSAQKNPTAFYLCASSAQGINTEAFFGQGTRLTVV.

The genes are TRBV30 and TRBJ2-7; D is undetermined. Germline-derived CDR1 and CDR2 are GTSNPN and SVGIG (reference sequence). Trimming shortened V by 3 bases and J by 4 bases, and 10 bases separated the two germline ends. The CDR3 is 12 residues long. The CDR3 DNA follows: TGTGCCTGGAGGCGAAGCACGTACGAGCAGTACTTC. Translating gives CAWRRSTYEQYF.

V and J are TRBV7-3 and TRBJ2-5; TRBD1 aligns across 9 bases. Germline V CDR1 and CDR2: SGHTA, FQGTGA. Germline trimming cut 1 base from V and 5 bases from J; bases unmatched to any gene: 5. CDR3 length equals 15 residues. The CDR3 protein is CASSLMGQGSETQYF. The CDR3, as DNA: TGTGCCAGCAGCTTAATGGGACAGGGAAGCGAGACCCAGTACTTC.

The chain has TRBV3-1 (or the pseudogene TRBV3-2) and TRBJ2-2; D is perhaps TRBD2 (6 bases). Germline V CDR1 and CDR2: LGHDT, YNNKEL (reference sequence). The germline V and J ends were trimmed by 2 bases and 6 bases, with 16 bases remaining between them. The CDR3 runs to 16 residues. CDR3: CASSQHRGIDAGELFF. The CDR3 DNA sequence: TGTGCCAGCAGCCAACATCGGGGGATAGATGCCGGGGAGCTGTTTTTT.

The gene calls are TRBV29-1 and TRBJ1-2; tentatively, D is TRBD1 (6 bases). CDR1 is SQVTM, CDR2 ANQGSEA, per germline. V gave up 7 bases and J gave up 6 bases, with 30 bases separating them. The length of the CDR3 is 17 residues. As DNA, the CDR3 is TGCAGCGGGGGACATAAGAGCGGATCGACCCCCGTCGATGGCTACACCTTC. The encoded protein is CSGGHKSGSTPVDGYTF.

The rearrangement links TRBV12-3 or TRBV12-4 to TRBJ1-1; 7 bases are a match to TRBD1. The CDR3 has 13 residues. V shed 5 bases and J 5 bases; nucleotides not matched to a gene: 5. CDR3 DNA: TGTGCCAGCAGTACAGGGGTTGGGACTGAAGCTTTCTTT. Translating gives CASSTGVGTEAFF.

The genes are TRBV7-2 and TRBJ2-1; no reliable D call. V was clipped by 3 bases and J by 6 bases, with 9 bases between them. The CDR3 extends over 13 amino acids. In germline, CDR1 is SGHTA, CDR2 FQGNSA. CDR3 sequence: CASSFRVLNEQFF. The CDR3 DNA follows: TGTGCCAGCAGCTTCCGGGTCCTCAATGAGCAGTTCTTC. Full variable domain (rest looked up from reference TRBV7-2 and TRBJ2-1): GAGVSQSPSNKVTEKGKDVELRCDPISGHTALYWYRQSLGQGLEFLIYFQGNSAPDKSGLPSDRFSAERTGGSVSTLTIQRTQQEDSAVYLCASSFRVLNEQFFGPGTRLTVL.

This sequence joins TRBV6-2 or TRBV6-3 and TRBJ2-7; 7 positions match TRBD2. This CDR3 has 18 amino acids. The germline CDR1 and CDR2 sequences are MNHEY and SVGEGT. Trimming cost V 3 bases and J 6 bases; bases outside gene matches: 20. Here the CDR3 reads CASSYFGTMDYQSGEQYF. The CDR3 DNA sequence: TGTGCCAGCAGTTATTTCGGGACTATGGATTACCAGTCGGGCGAGCAGTACTTC.

This clone was counted only a few times. The chain uses TRBV9 and TRBJ1-2, with 10 positions matching TRBD1. The V gene's germline CDR1 is SGDLS and CDR2 YYNGEE. The CDR3 is made up of 15 amino acids. The junction had 6 bases not matched to a gene; V was cut back by 0 bases and J by 7 bases. The CDR3 DNA reads as TGTGCCAGCAGCGTAGGGACGACAGGGGGCGTTGGCTACACCTTC. Protein sequence: CASSVGTTGGVGYTF.

The rearrangement uses TRBV6-2 or TRBV6-3 and TRBJ2-7; maybe TRBD1 (6 bases). The CDR3 contains 14 residues. Germline V CDR1 and CDR2: MNHEY, SVGEGT. V gave up 0 bases and J gave up 6 bases, with 12 bases separating them. CDR3 region: CASSYSRQGLEQYF. CDR3 nucleotides: TGTGCCAGCAGTTACTCGAGGCAGGGGCTCGAGCAGTACTTC.

This clone was counted a few times. CDR3 protein: CASSQDQGTEGYTF. CDR3 nucleotide sequence: TGCGCCAGCAGCCAAGATCAGGGGACGGAAGGCTACACCTTC. This sequence joins TRBV4-1 and TRBJ1-2, with D possibly matching TRBD1 (6 bases). Germline-derived CDR1 and CDR2 are MGHRA and YSYEKL. This CDR3 contains 14 residues. The V end was cut by 0 bases, the J end by 8 bases, with 13 bases between.

This clone was found a few times. The CDR3 loop reads CASSLRTGLEYF. The CDR3 DNA follows: TGTGCCAGCAGCCTTCGGACAGGCCTGGAGTACTTC. This chain connects TRBV3-1 (or the pseudogene TRBV3-2) to TRBJ2-7, with TRBD1 matching over 7 bases. The V and J ends lost 4 bases and 11 bases, in that order; junction bases with no gene match: 8. CDR1 and CDR2 from the germline V gene are LGHDT and YNNKEL (reference sequence). CDR3 length equals 12 residues.

This clone was seen a single time. J is TRBJ1-1 and V is TRBV6-6; maybe TRBD1 (6 bases). Germline V CDR1 and CDR2: MNHNY, SVGAGI (reference sequence). The V gene lost 7 bases and the J gene lost 1 base, with 16 bases spanning the gap. CDR3 length: 15 residues. The CDR3 reads CASTPTTGWNTEAFF. The DNA of the CDR3 is TGTGCCAGCACTCCAACCACAGGGTGGAACACTGAAGCTTTCTTT.

The chain uses TRBV30 and TRBJ1-3; 7 nucleotides agree with TRBD1. The CDR3 is made up of 13 amino acids. Germline CDR1 GTSNPN, CDR2 SVGIG (reference sequence). With V trimmed by 8 bases and J by 0 bases, 4 bases remained unmatched. The DNA of the CDR3 is TGTGCCCGGGACAGTTTCTCTGGAAACACCATATATTTT. It yields the protein CARDSFSGNTIYF.

The rearrangement joins TRBV7-3 to TRBJ2-2; 9 positions agree with TRBD1. Germline CDR1 reads SGHTA; CDR2 reads FQGTGA. This CDR3 is 16 amino acids long. The V gene end was trimmed by 1 base and the J gene end by 6 bases; junction bases not matched to a gene: 6. In DNA form, the CDR3 reads TGTGCCAGCAGCTTAAGGGGGGACAGGGTATCCGGGGAGCTGTTTTTT. Translating it yields CASSLRGDRVSGELFF.

The table lists this clone with a few counts. The chain carries TRBV4-3 and TRBJ1-2; a weak D match, TRBD1 (5 bases). V shed 1 base and J shed 10 bases, with 10 bases lying between them. The length of the CDR3 is 12 residues. CDR1 is LGHNA and CDR2 is YSLEER in the germline V gene. For the CDR3, the DNA is TGCGCCAGCAGCCAAGGATCAGGGTACTACACCTTC. Translated, it gives CASSQGSGYYTF.

The chain has TRBV5-5 and TRBJ2-1, with 12 bases aligning to TRBD2. The CDR3 is 17 residues long. CDR1 and CDR2 from the germline V gene are SGHKS and YYEKEE (reference sequence). V lost 0 bases, J lost 7 bases, and 8 bases stayed unmatched. Here the CDR3 DNA reads TGTGCCAGCAGCTTGGTGGCTAGCGGGAGGGCGGGGAATGAGCAGTTCTTC. Amino acids: CASSLVASGRAGNEQFF.

The genes are TRBV11-2 and TRBJ1-1; D is perhaps TRBD1 (5 bases). Germline V gene sequence: CDR1 SGHAT, CDR2 FQNNGV. The CDR3 is 14 amino acids. V was trimmed by 5 bases and J by 1 base, leaving 11 bases between them. CDR3 DNA: TGTGCCAGCAGCAAACCAGGGAAGAACACTGAAGCTTTCTTT. This encodes CASSKPGKNTEAFF.

The chain joins TRBV30 to TRBJ1-6, with 10 bases that match TRBD1. Germline CDR1 and CDR2: GTSNPN and SVGIG (reference sequence). The J segment lost 10 bases and the V segment lost 2 bases, leaving 8 bases of the junction unmatched. CDR3 length equals 15 residues. CDR3 nucleotides: TGTGCCTGGAGTCCCCCCGGGACAGGGGTCTCACCCCTCCACTTT. Translation: CAWSPPGTGVSPLHF.

The chain combines TRBV6-2 or TRBV6-3 with TRBJ1-2, with no clear D. This CDR3 contains 13 residues. From germline, CDR1 is MNHEY and CDR2 SVGEGT. V dropped 6 bases and J dropped 0 bases, with 8 bases sitting between them. The DNA of the CDR3 is TGTGCCAGCAGCAAGAGGGCTAACTATGGCTACACCTTC. It codes for CASSKRANYGYTF.

The chain is built from TRBV7-2 and TRBJ2-1, with D possibly TRBD2 on 5 matching bases. Germline CDR1 SGHTA, CDR2 FQGNSA. The length of the CDR3 is 14 residues. The V gene lost 8 bases and the J gene lost 2 bases, with 13 bases spanning the gap. CDR3 coding DNA: TGTGCCAGCTCCGGACTCGCGGCCTACAATGAGCAGTTCTTC. Translating it yields CASSGLAAYNEQFF. The variable domain in full, with the rest retrieved from reference TRBV7-2 and TRBJ2-1, is GAGVSQSPSNKVTEKGKDVELRCDPISGHTALYWYRQSLGQGLEFLIYFQGNSAPDKSGLPSDRFSAERTGGSVSTLTIQRTQQEDSAVYLCASSGLAAYNEQFFGPGTRLTVL.

The chain joins TRBV4-3 to TRBJ2-7; 8 bases align to TRBD1. The germline CDR1 and CDR2 sequences are LGHNA and YSLEER. The CDR3 length is 16 residues. V shed 1 base, J shed 6 bases, and the junction held 11 bases outside the gene matches. The CDR3 DNA follows: TGCGCCAGCAGCCAAGCCCAGGGGGCAGCCCTAAGCGAGCAGTACTTC. It is translated as CASSQAQGAALSEQYF.